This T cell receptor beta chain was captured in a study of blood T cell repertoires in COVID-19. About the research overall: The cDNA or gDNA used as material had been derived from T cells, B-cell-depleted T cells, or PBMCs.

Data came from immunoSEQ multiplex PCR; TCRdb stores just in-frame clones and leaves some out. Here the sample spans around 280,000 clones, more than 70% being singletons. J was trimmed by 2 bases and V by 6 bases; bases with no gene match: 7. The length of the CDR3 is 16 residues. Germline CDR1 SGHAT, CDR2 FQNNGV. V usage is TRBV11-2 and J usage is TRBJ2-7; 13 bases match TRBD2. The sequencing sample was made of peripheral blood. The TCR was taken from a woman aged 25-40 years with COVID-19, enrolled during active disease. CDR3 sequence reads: CASRVTGTSGTYEQYF. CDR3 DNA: TGTGCCAGCAGGGTAACCGGGACTAGCGGGACCTACGAGCAGTACTTC.